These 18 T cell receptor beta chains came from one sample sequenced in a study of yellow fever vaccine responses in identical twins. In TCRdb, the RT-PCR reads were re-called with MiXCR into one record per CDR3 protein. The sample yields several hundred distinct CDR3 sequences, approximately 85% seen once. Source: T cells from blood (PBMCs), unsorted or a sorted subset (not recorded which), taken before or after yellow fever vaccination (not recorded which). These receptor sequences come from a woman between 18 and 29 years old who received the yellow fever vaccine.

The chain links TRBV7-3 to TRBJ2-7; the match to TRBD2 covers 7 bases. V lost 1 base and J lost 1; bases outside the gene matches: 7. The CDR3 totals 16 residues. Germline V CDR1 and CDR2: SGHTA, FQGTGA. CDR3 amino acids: CASSLSRAGESYEQYF. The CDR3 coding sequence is TGTGCCAGCAGCTTAAGTAGGGCGGGAGAATCCTACGAGCAGTACTTC.

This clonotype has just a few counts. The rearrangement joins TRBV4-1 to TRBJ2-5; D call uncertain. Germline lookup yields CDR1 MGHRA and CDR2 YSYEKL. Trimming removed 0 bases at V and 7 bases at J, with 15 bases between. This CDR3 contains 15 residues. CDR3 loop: CASSQDGAGSVTQYF. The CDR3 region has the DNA TGCGCCAGCAGCCAAGATGGCGCAGGAAGTGTGACCCAGTACTTC.

CDR3 sequence reads: CASSHGTSGKTYEQYV. For the CDR3, the DNA is TGTGCCAGCAGCCATGGCACAAGCGGAAAGACCTACGAGCAGTACGTC. The V call is TRBV3-1, the J call TRBJ2-7; TRBD2 might be the D (5 bases). Trimming pared 3 bases from V and 2 bases from J, leaving 17 bases between. The germline V gene has CDR1 LGHDT and CDR2 YNNKEL (reference sequence). This CDR3 region has 16 residues.

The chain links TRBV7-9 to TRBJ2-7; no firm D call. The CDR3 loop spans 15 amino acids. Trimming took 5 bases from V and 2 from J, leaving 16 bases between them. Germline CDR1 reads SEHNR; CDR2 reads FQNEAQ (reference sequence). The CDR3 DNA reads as TGTGCCAGCAGCCACAGCTCCCTTGTTCCCTACGAGCAGTACTTC. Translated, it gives CASSHSSLVPYEQYF. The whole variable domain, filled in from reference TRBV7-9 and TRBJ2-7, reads DTGVSQNPRHKITKRGQNVTFRCDPISEHNRLYWYRQTLGQGPEFLTYFQNEAQLEKSRLLSDRFSAERPKGSFSTLEIQRTEQGDSAMYLCASSHSSLVPYEQYFGPGTRLTVT.

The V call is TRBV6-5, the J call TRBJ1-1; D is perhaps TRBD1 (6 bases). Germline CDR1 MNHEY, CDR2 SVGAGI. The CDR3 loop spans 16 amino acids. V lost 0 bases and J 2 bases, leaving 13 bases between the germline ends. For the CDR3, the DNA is TGTGCCAGCAGTTACTCCCTCACCAGGGGTAACACTGAAGCTTTCTTT. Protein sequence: CASSYSLTRGNTEAFF.

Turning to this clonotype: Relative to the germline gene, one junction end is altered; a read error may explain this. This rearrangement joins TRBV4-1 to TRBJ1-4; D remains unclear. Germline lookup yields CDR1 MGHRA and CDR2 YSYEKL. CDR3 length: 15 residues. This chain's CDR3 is CTSSQADRTNEKLFF. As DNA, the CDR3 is TGCACCAGCAGCCAAGCTGATCGGACTAATGAAAAACTGTTTTTT.

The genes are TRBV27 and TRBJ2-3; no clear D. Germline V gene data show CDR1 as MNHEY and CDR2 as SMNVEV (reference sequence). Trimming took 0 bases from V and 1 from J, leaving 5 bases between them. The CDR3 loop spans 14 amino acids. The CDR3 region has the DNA TGTGCCAGCAGTTTATCGTGGGGCACAGATACGCAGTATTTT. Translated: CASSLSWGTDTQYF.

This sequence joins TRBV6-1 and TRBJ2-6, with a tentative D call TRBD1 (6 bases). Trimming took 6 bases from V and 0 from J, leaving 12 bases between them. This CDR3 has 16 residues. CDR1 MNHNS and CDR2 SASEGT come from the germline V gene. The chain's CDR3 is CASSRGISSGANVLTF. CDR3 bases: TGTGCCAGCAGCAGGGGCATTAGCTCTGGGGCCAACGTCCTGACTTTC.

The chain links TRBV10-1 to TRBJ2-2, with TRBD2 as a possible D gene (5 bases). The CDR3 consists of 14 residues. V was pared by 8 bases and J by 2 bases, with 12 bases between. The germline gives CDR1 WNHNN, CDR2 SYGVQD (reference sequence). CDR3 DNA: TGCGCCAGCGCTCGAGGGTACAACACCGGGGAGCTGTTTTTT. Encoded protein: CASARGYNTGELFF.

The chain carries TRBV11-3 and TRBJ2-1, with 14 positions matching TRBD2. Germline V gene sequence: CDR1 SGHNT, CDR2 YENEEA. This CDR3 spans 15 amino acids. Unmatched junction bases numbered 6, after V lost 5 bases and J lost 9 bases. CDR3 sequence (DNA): TGTGCCAGCAGCCCGCGACTAGCGGGAGGGGTTGAGCAGTTCTTC. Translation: CASSPRLAGGVEQFF.

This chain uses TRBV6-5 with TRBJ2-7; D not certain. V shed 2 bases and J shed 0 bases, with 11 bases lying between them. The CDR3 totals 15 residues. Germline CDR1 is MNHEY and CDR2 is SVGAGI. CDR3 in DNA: TGTGCCAGCAGTTACGAGGCCCCTCCCTCCTACGAGCAGTACTTC. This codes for CASSYEAPPSYEQYF.

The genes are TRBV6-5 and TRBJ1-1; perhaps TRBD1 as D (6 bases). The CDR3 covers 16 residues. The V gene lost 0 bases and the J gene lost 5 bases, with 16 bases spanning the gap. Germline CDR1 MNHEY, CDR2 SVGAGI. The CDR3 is CASSYSGQGPGTEAFF. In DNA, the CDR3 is TGTGCCAGCAGTTACTCCGGGCAGGGGCCGGGTACTGAAGCTTTCTTT.

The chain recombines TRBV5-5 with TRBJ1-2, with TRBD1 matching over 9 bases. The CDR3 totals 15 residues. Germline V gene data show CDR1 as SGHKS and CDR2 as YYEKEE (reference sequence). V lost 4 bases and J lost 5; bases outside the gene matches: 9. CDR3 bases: TGTGCCAGCAGCCCCGGGGACAGGGTAACGTATGGCTACACCTTC. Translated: CASSPGDRVTYGYTF. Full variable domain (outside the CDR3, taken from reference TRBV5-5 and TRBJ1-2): DAGVTQSPTHLIKTRGQQVTLRCSPISGHKSVSWYQQVLGQGPQFIFQYYEKEERGRGNFPDRFSARQFPNYSSELNVNALLLGDSALYLCASSPGDRVTYGYTFGSGTRLTVV.

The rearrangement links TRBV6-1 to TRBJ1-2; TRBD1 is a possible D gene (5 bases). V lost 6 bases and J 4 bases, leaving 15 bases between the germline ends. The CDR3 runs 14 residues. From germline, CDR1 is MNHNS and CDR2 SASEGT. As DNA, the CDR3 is TGTGCCAGCAGCCCCGAGGGGCCTGGCTATGGCTACACCTTC. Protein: CASSPEGPGYGYTF.

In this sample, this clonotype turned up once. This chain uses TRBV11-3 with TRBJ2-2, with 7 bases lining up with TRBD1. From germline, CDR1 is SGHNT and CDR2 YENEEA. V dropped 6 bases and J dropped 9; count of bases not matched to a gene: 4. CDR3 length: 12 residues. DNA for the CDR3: TGTGCCAGCAGTCAGGGGGTCCGGGAGCTGTTTTTT. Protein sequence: CASSQGVRELFF.

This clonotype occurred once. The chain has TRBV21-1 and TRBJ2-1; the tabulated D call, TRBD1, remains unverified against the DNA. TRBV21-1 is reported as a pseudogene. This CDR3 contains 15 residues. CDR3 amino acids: CASSLRDVGGHEQFF. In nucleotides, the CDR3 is TGTGCCAGCAGCCTCAGGGATGTCGGGGGCCATGAGCAGTTCTTC.

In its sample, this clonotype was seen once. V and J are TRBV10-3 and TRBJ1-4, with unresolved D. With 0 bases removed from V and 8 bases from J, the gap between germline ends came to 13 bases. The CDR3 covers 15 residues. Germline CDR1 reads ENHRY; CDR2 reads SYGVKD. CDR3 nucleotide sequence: TGTGCCATCAGTGAGTCCCCGAGCGGGCGGGAAAAACTGTTTTTT. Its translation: CAISESPSGREKLFF.

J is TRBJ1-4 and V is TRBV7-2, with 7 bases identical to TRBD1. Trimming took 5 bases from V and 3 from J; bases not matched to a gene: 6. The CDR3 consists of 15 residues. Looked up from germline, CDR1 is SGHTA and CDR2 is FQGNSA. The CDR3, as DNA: TGTGCCAGCAGCCACAACAGGGGATCTAATGAAAAACTGTTTTTT. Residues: CASSHNRGSNEKLFF.